This T cell receptor beta chain was sequenced during a study of blood T cell repertoires in COVID-19. At the level of the study: PBMCs, B-cell-depleted T cells, or T cells were the source of the cDNA or gDNA that made up the material.

In the source study's methods: Reference gene primer amplification in the assay estimated nucleated cell counts. Clones were sequenced by immunoSEQ multiplex PCR, and TCRdb holds only the in-frame ones, with some missing. The V and J calls and clone size were taken over from that table, and D and trimming were inferred from the DNA. The table includes 200,000 or so clones, around 84% detected once. With 0 bases removed from V and 4 bases from J, the gap between germline ends came to 10 bases. The CDR3 is 15 amino acids. Per germline, CDR1 KGHSH and CDR2 LQKENI. Source material: peripheral blood. The source of this sequence is a woman aged 60-70 years who had recovered from COVID-19. This sequence joins TRBV18 and TRBJ1-5; tentatively, D is TRBD1 (5 bases). The CDR3 DNA follows: TGTGCCAGCTCACCACCTCCAGGGTCTAATCAGCCCCAGCATTTT. It codes for CASSPPPGSNQPQHF.